This TCR beta chain emerged from a study of blood T cell repertoires in COVID-19. This CDR3 is built from 14 residues. Germline loops: CDR1 MNHEY, CDR2 SVGAGI. With respect to this clone: At one end, the junction sequence differs from germline, possibly due to a read error.

Cohorts were assigned according to the clinical history that participants reported. TCRdb keeps only in-frame clones here, not all; method: immunoSEQ multiplex PCR. This sample carries around 500,000 clones, roughly nine tenths of them seen once, and the ten largest clones take 6.5% to 9.5%. The chain carries TRBV6-5 and TRBJ1-3, with D perhaps TRBD1 (5 bases). The sequence came from a woman aged 60-75 years who had recovered from COVID-19. The sequencing sample was made of PBMCs or T cells enriched from blood (not recorded which). DNA of the CDR3: TGCGCCACCAGGGAGCCCCTCGCTGGAAACACCATATATTTT. This sequence encodes CATREPLAGNTIYF.